The clone carrying this TCR beta chain was counted a single time. Its antigen is unidentified. Germline V gene lookup returns CDR1 SQVTM and CDR2 ANQGSEA. Trimming shortened V by 5 bases and J by 1 base, and 6 bases separated the two germline ends. This CDR3 comprises 11 residues. These data originate in a study of T cell responses to AZD1222 COVID-19 vaccine. Study results and limitations: Donors were largely white British and mainly female; clonal diversity was possibly underestimated.

The method was immunoSEQ multiplex PCR; TCRdb's version includes in-frame clones alone and lacks a portion of them. The sample lists under 50,000 clones, just over 85% occurring once. This sequence was found in an adult who received the MenACWY meningococcal vaccine as a control. Sequencing used peripheral blood, obtained 28 days after the second dose of the MenACWY control vaccine. V is TRBV29-1 and J is TRBJ2-7; D not resolved. DNA of the CDR3: TGCAGCGTTATTTATTCCTACGAGCAGTACTTC. Amino acids: CSVIYSYEQYF.